Many counts were recorded for the clone carrying this T cell receptor (beta chain). As yet, its antigen is unknown. Time point described: newly diagnosed GD, antithyroid drugs for less than 3 months. PBMCs provided the RNA from which the TCR library was made. The collection involved drawing around 8.5 milliliters of peripheral blood into EDTA tubes. This record comes from a study of regulatory T cells in long-lasting Graves disease. Study results and limitations: Thyroid tissue went unstudied; only peripheral blood was examined. TCR diversity was lower in persistent Graves' patients than in newly diagnosed ones.

In building TCR beta libraries, iRepertoire HTBI primers were used together with Arm-PCR of CDR3 regions. TCRdb passed the multiplex PCR reads through MiXCR, listing each CDR3 protein once. The sample includes a few hundred thousand distinct CDR3 sequences, approximately 12% of them seen just once. V was shortened by 0 bases and J by 5 bases, with 5 bases between the two germline ends. The germline V gene has CDR1 LNHDA and CDR2 SQIVND (reference sequence). The CDR3 is 13 residues long. This sample was also put to use in a study of T cells in Graves' hyperthyroidism and ophthalmopathy.

The receptor was derived from a woman under 30 with Graves disease. The chain uses TRBV19 and TRBJ1-5; D unresolved. Sample: peripheral blood mononuclear cells (PBMCs), taken at new diagnosis, from a patient treated with antithyroid drugs. The CDR3 region has the DNA TGTGCCAGTAGTATAGATCGGGATCAGCCCCAGCATTTT. This encodes CASSIDRDQPQHF.